Included here is one T cell receptor (beta chain) sequence, with context. It was RNA transcripts that yielded the amplified TCR beta CDR3 regions. HTBI primers drove first-round RT-PCR of the TCR CDR3. Using its own MiXCR run on the multiplex PCR reads, TCRdb lists one record per CDR3 protein. Here the sample spans under 400,000 distinct CDR3 sequences, about 14% being singletons. Those with hyperthyroidism were 18 to 65 years old, newly diagnosed, and ill for under 2 months. This entry is derived from a study of T cells in Graves' hyperthyroidism and ophthalmopathy. Looked up from germline, CDR1 is SGHDN and CDR2 is FVKESK. CDR3 size: 16 residues. V lost 1 base to trimming and J lost 0 bases, with 7 bases between them.

The rearrangement links TRBV14 to TRBJ1-6; D is undetermined. This sequence was found in a woman aged 60-70 years with Graves' hyperthyroidism. Source material: blood. CDR3 sequence (DNA): TGTGCCAGCAGCCAAGGAACCAACTCCTATAATTCACCCCTCCACTTT. This encodes CASSQGTNSYNSPLHF.